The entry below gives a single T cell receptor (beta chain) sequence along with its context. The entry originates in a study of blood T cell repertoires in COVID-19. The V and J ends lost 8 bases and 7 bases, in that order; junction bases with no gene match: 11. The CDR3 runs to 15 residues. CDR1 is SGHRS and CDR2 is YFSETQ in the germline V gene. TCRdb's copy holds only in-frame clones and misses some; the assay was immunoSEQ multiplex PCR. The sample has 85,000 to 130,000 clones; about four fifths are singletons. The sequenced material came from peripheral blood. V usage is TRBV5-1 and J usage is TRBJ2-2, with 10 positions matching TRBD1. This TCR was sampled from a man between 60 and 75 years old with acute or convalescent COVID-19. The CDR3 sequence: CASRQGAPSDGELFF. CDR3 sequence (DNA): TGCGCCAGTCGACAGGGGGCCCCCTCCGACGGGGAGCTGTTTTTT.